A selection of T cell receptor beta chains follows, all from one sample in a study of T cell changes during pregnancy in multiple sclerosis. The data were produced by immunoSEQ multiplex PCR, yet TCRdb's version contains in-frame clones alone and is incomplete. The sample lists tens of thousands of clones; approximately 95% were seen once. This sample comprised CD4+ T cells from peripheral blood mononuclear cells, obtained after pregnancy. These receptors were taken from a female donor with multiple sclerosis, enrolled in a pregnancy study. CDR3s include the opening cysteine and the closing phenylalanine or tryptophan. The D gene is left open where the match is weak. Clone size is not always given. Where it is, it says once, few, many or a class for expanded clones.

TRBJ2-1	TRBD1	TRBV19	.	TGTGCCAGTTCAGGGGGCGCCTACAATGAGCAGTTCTTC	CASSGGAYNEQFF
TRBJ2-5	.	TRBV10-3	.	TGTGCCATCAGTGAGTCGATAGAAGAGACCCAGTACTTC	CAISESIEETQYF
TRBJ2-7	.	TRBV14	.	TGTGCCAGCAGCCAAGACTGGACAATCAGCTCCTACGAGCAGTACTTC	CASSQDWTISSYEQYF
TRBJ2-7	.	TRBV28	.	TGTGCCAGCAGTTCCCAAAGTTATCCGAGCTCCTACGAGCAGTACTTC	CASSSQSYPSSYEQYF
TRBJ2-3	.	TRBV5-1	.	TGCGCCAGCAGCCTGCTTCGGGGTACAGATACGCAGTATTTT	CASSLLRGTDTQYF
TRBJ2-2	.	TRBV9	.	TGTGCCAGCAGCCAACTAGCTATGAACACCGGGGAGCTGTTTTTT	CASSQLAMNTGELFF
TRBJ1-1	.	TRBV19	.	TGTGCCAGTAGTATAGCCGCGGATCGTGAAGCTTTCTTT	CASSIAADREAFF
TRBJ2-7	TRBD1	TRBV7-2	.	TGTGCCAGCAGCTTAGGGACAGGGTACGAGCAGTACTTC	CASSLGTGYEQYF
TRBJ2-7	.	TRBV20-1	.	TGCAGTGCTAGACTACTCTACGAGCAGTACTTC	CSARLLYEQYF
TRBJ2-7	.	TRBV7-9	.	TGTGCCAGCAGCTTAGACTTGGTCCGCTACGAGCAGTACTTC	CASSLDLVRYEQYF
TRBJ2-7	.	TRBV28	.	TGTGCCAGCAGTTTAGGCAGCTCCTACGAGCAGTACTTC	CASSLGSSYEQYF
TRBJ2-1	.	TRBV7-9	.	TGTGCCAGCAGCTTATTCCCGGGAGCCCACAATGAGCAGTTCTTC	CASSLFPGAHNEQFF
TRBJ2-1	.	TRBV6-4	once	TGTGCCAGCAGGGGGGGTGTCCGCGGTGAGCAGTTCTTC	CASRGGVRGEQFF
TRBJ2-1	TRBD2	TRBV28	.	TGTGCCAGCAGTTACGGGACTAGCGGGAGGAATGAGCAGTTCTTC	CASSYGTSGRNEQFF
TRBJ2-1	.	TRBV13	.	TGTGCCAGCAACCACTGGGGGGAGACAAGCTCCTACAATGAGCAGTTCTTC	CASNHWGETSSYNEQFF
TRBJ1-1	.	TRBV18	.	TGTGCCAGCTCACTCCTTAACACTGAAGCTTTCTTT	CASSLLNTEAFF
TRBJ2-1	TRBD1	TRBV18	once	TGTGCCAGCTCACGCTGGACAGGGAACAATGAGCAGTTCTTC	CASSRWTGNNEQFF
TRBJ2-7	TRBD1	TRBV29-1	once	TGCAGCGTTGGGCAGGGGGCCTACGAGCAGTACTTC	CSVGQGAYEQYF
TRBJ2-1	TRBD2	TRBV6-5	.	TGTGCCAGCAGCCCCCCCCTAGCGGGGTACAATGAGCAGTTCTTC	CASSPPLAGYNEQFF
TRBJ2-3	.	TRBV25-1	.	TGTGCCAGCAGTGAGGAGGGGAAATACACAGATACGCAGTATTTT	CASSEEGKYTDTQYF
TRBJ2-1	TRBD2	TRBV5-6	.	TGTGCCAGCAGCCCCGGGACTAGCGGGAGGGCCACTTTTACGAATGAGCAGTTCTTC	CASSPGTSGRATFTNEQFF
TRBJ2-1	.	TRBV6-4	.	TGTGCCAGCAGTGACGAGATGGGCAGCTACAATGAGCAGTTCTTC	CASSDEMGSYNEQFF
TRBJ2-7	TRBD2	TRBV19	.	TGTGCCAGTAGTAAGATAGGGACTAGCGGGAGAAAGGAGCAGTACTTC	CASSKIGTSGRKEQYF
TRBJ1-2	.	TRBV18	.	TGTGCCAGCTCACCAGACAGTTCAACCGGTGGCTACACCTTC	CASSPDSSTGGYTF
TRBJ1-5	.	TRBV28	once	TGTGCCAGCAGTACCACCTATTCCAATCAGCCCCAGCATTTT	CASSTTYSNQPQHF
TRBJ2-5	TRBD1	TRBV28	.	TGTGCCAGCAGAAGATATACAGGGGGCGAGTTGACCCAGTACTTC	CASRRYTGGELTQYF
TRBJ1-4	.	TRBV6-1	once	TGTGCCAGCAGTGCACACCGGGGGAATGAAAAACTGTTTTTT	CASSAHRGNEKLFF